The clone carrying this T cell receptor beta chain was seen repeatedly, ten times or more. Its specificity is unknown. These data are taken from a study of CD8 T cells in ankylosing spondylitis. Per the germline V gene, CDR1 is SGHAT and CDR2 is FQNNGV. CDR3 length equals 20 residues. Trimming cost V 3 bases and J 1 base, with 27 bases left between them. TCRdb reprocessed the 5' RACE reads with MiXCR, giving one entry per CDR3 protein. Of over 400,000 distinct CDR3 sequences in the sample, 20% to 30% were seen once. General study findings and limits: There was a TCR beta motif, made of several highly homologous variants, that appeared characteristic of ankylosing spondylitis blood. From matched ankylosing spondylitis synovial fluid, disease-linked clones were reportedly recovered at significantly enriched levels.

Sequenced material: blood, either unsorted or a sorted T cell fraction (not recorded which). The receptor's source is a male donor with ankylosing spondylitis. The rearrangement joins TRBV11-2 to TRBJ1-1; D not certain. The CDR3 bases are TGTGCCAGCAGCTTTAGGAGAGTAAGATTACCGACACCTTCGAACACTGAAGCTTTCTTT. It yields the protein CASSFRRVRLPTPSNTEAFF.